The clone carrying this T cell receptor beta chain was detected only a few times. Its antigen is not known. The PCR ran on 60 Vbeta and 13 Jbeta primers. Clones were read by immunoSEQ multiplex PCR, and TCRdb kept only the in-frame ones, dropping some. This table holds 150,000 to 200,000 clones, around 76% found once. The data originate from a study of cytomegalovirus exposure and HLA in healthy donors. V was pared by 2 bases and J by 14 bases, with 17 bases between. The germline V gene has CDR1 SGHDT and CDR2 YYEEEE. CDR3 length: 14 residues. Study results and limitations: As a later analysis showed, a missense DCLRE1C variant was linked to trimming of TCR beta V- and J-genes.

The TCR comes from a man aged 60-69 years in good health and CMV-seronegative. The J gene is TRBJ1-6, the V gene TRBV5-6; D uncertain. Input material: PBMCs. The CDR3 is CASSFNTADLALHF. In DNA form, the CDR3 reads TGTGCCAGCAGCTTTAATACAGCCGATTTAGCCCTCCACTTT.